The 3 T cell receptor beta chains below all came from one sample that was sequenced in a study of regulatory T cells in long-lasting Graves disease. The sample's time point: persistent/refractory GD, antithyroid drugs over 5 years with positive TRAb. The TCR library was prepared using RNA isolated from PBMCs. Arm-PCR of CDR3 regions with iRepertoire HTBI primers generated TCR beta libraries. MiXCR, run by TCRdb on the multiplex PCR reads, gives a single entry per CDR3 protein. Found here are around 450,000 distinct CDR3 sequences, roughly 21% of them singletons; the top ten hold roughly 7%. The input for sequencing was peripheral blood mononuclear cells (PBMCs), taken when the disease was refractory, from a patient treated with antithyroid drugs. Source of these receptors: a female donor with Graves disease.

CDR3 loop: CSVFDGLSGNTIYF. The CDR3 DNA follows: TGCAGCGTTTTCGATGGCCTCTCTGGAAACACCATATATTTT. The chain uses TRBV29-1 and TRBJ1-3; D remains unclear. Trimming pared 5 bases from V and 0 bases from J, leaving 11 bases between. The CDR3 spans 14 residues. Per germline, CDR1 SQVTM and CDR2 ANQGSEA.

This clonotype was observed many times. V and J are TRBV6-1 and TRBJ2-7, with D tentatively TRBD2 (6 bases). The CDR3 spans 13 residues. Trimming cost V 6 bases and J 6 bases, with 15 bases left between them. CDR1 is MNHNS and CDR2 is SASEGT in the germline V gene. CDR3 in DNA: TGTGCCAGCAGAGCTACTAGGGGACTCGAGCAGTACTTC. Translating it yields CASRATRGLEQYF.

Many counts were recorded for this clonotype. V is TRBV2 and J is TRBJ2-5, with D tentatively TRBD2 (5 bases). CDR1 is SNHLY and CDR2 is FYNNEI in the germline V gene. With 7 bases removed from V and 7 bases from J, the gap between germline ends came to 16 bases. The CDR3 is made up of 13 amino acids. DNA of the CDR3: TGTGCCAGCAATCCCTGGGATCGGGGGACCCAGTACTTC. It translates to CASNPWDRGTQYF.